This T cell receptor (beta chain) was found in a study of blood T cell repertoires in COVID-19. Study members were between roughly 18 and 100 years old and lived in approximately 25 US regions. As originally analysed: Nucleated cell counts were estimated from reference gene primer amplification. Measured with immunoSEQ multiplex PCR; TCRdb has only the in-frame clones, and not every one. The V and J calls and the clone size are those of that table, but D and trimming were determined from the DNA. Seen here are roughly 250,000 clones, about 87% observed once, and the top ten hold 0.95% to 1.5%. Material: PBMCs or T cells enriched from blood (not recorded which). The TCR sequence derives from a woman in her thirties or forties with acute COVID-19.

In DNA form, the CDR3 reads TGCAGCGTTGTCAAAAGGGAGCTCCAGTACTTC. Translated: CSVVKRELQYF. The rearrangement links TRBV29-1 to TRBJ2-4, with a possible D match to TRBD2 (5 bases). CDR3 size: 11 residues. The germline V and J ends were trimmed by 4 bases and 13 bases, with 14 bases remaining between them. Germline-derived CDR1 and CDR2 are SQVTM and ANQGSEA.